This TCR beta chain was recorded in a study of control samples from healthy donors and cancer patients. Here immunoSEQ multiplex PCR was the method, and the copy in TCRdb shows in-frame clones only, minus some. The sample lists approximately 59,000 clones; more than 70% were seen once. Trimming shortened V by 0 bases and J by 5 bases, and 11 bases separated the two germline ends. The CDR3 has 15 residues. Per germline, CDR1 SGDLS and CDR2 YYNGEE. Sample: PBMCs. This sequence joins TRBV9 and TRBJ1-4; D remains unclear. The source of this sequence is a woman aged 55-70 years with lung cancer. The CDR3 is CASSVAAGGNEKLFF. CDR3 in DNA: TGTGCCAGCAGCGTAGCCGCAGGCGGGAATGAAAAACTGTTTTTT.